These 14 T cell receptor beta chains were all obtained from the same sample, sequenced in a study of metastatic and nonmetastatic thyroid tumors. TCRdb redid the clone calls on the PCR reads using MiXCR. Of roughly 45,000 clones listed, 3.2% are singletons. All patients reached thyroid surgery having received no treatment beforehand. The specimen was blood. The receptors here all came from a female donor with papillary thyroid cancer or a benign thyroid nodule (not recorded which). Some clones in this sample may be carry-over from other donors' samples.

The chain employs TRBV20-1 and TRBJ1-3; no firm D call. This CDR3 spans 15 amino acids. Germline lookup yields CDR1 DFQATT and CDR2 SNEGSKA (reference sequence). Trimming shortened V by 4 bases and J by 4 bases, and 17 bases separated the two germline ends. This CDR3 is CSATPTEGAGNTIYF. The CDR3 coding sequence is TGCAGTGCTACCCCGACGGAGGGAGCAGGAAACACCATATATTTT.

V gene TRBV7-9 combines with J gene TRBJ1-2; D perhaps matches TRBD1 (6 bases). Deletions cut 4 bases from V and 7 bases from J, with 19 bases between. CDR1 is SEHNR, CDR2 FQNEAQ, per germline (reference sequence). The CDR3 is 15 amino acids. This chain's CDR3 is CASSSDLDRYRGYTF. CDR3 DNA: TGTGCCAGCAGCTCAGATCTTGACAGGTATCGTGGCTACACCTTC.

The chain carries TRBV19 and TRBJ1-3, with a tentative D call TRBD1 (5 bases). The CDR3 contains 13 residues. Trimming took 6 bases from V and 0 from J, leaving 6 bases between them. Germline CDR1 and CDR2: LNHDA and SQIVND (reference sequence). CDR3 DNA: TGTGCCAGTAGGACAGACTCTGGAAACACCATATATTTT. It encodes CASRTDSGNTIYF.

This clone was seen a handful of times. This sequence joins TRBV15 and TRBJ2-2; TRBD1 aligns across 7 bases. V lost 5 bases and J lost 4; bases outside the gene matches: 7. The CDR3 extends over 15 amino acids. CDR1 is LNHNV, CDR2 YYDKDF, per germline (reference sequence). CDR3 in amino acids: CATSLTGISTGELFF. CDR3 DNA: TGTGCCACCAGCTTGACAGGGATTTCCACCGGGGAGCTGTTTTTT.

This clone was found many times. The chain combines TRBV20-1 with TRBJ2-1, with D tentatively TRBD2 (7 bases). This CDR3 region has 14 residues. Germline values: CDR1 DFQATT, CDR2 SNEGSKA (reference sequence). Trimming removed 5 bases from V and 3 bases from J, with 14 bases in between. This CDR3 reads CSAPGGADYNEQFF. Written as DNA, the CDR3 is TGCAGTGCTCCTGGGGGGGCCGACTACAATGAGCAGTTCTTC.

This clone was seen many times. DNA of the CDR3: TGTGCCAGCGCCCTCTCTAATTGGGGCAATGAGCAGTTCTTC. Protein product: CASALSNWGNEQFF. This chain uses TRBV6-1 with TRBJ2-1; D gene uncertain. Trimming left V 8 bases short and J 6 bases short, with 17 bases between. The CDR3 runs to 14 residues. CDR1 MNHNS and CDR2 SASEGT come from the germline V gene.

V and J are TRBV10-3 and TRBJ2-6, with D tentatively TRBD1 or TRBD2 (5 bases each). The CDR3 has 19 amino acids. Germline V lookup: CDR1 ENHRY, CDR2 SYGVKD. Trimming removed 6 bases at V and 0 bases at J, with 21 bases between. The CDR3 nucleotides are TGTGCCATCAGCTTAGGACCCGGGGCAGGAATCTCTGGGGCCAACGTCCTGACTTTC. Encoded protein: CAISLGPGAGISGANVLTF.

This CDR3 is CASSGSTAYLSTEAFF. The CDR3 coding sequence is TGTGCCAGCAGTGGATCGACAGCCTACCTCAGCACTGAAGCTTTCTTT. The V gene is TRBV6-1, the J gene TRBJ1-1; D possibly corresponds to TRBD1 (5 bases). Germline CDR1 MNHNS, CDR2 SASEGT. This CDR3 is built from 16 residues. V gave up 4 bases and J gave up 4 bases, with 19 bases separating them.

About this clone itself: The germline gene is not matched at one end of the junction; a read error may be the cause. J is TRBJ1-2 and V is TRBV6-2 or TRBV6-3; D not certain. This CDR3 has 16 residues. The V gene's germline CDR1 is MNHEY and CDR2 SVGEGT. The CDR3: CASRATVVSLNYGHTF. CDR3 DNA sequence: TGTGCCAGCAGGGCGACGGTAGTTAGCCTGAACTATGGCCACACCTTC.

This clone has just a few counts. The chain couples TRBV20-1 to TRBJ2-7, with 11 bases fitting TRBD2. With 7 bases clipped from V and 0 bases from J, the junction kept 8 bases outside the gene matches. The CDR3 covers 15 residues. Germline V lookup: CDR1 DFQATT, CDR2 SNEGSKA (reference sequence). CDR3 DNA sequence: TGCAGTGACTCCCTACTAGCGGGAGCCTCCTACGAGCAGTACTTC. Protein product: CSDSLLAGASYEQYF.

V and J are TRBV2 and TRBJ1-1, with D perhaps TRBD1 (6 bases). V lost 8 bases to trimming and J lost 1 base, with 14 bases between them. Germline CDR1 reads SNHLY; CDR2 reads FYNNEI. This CDR3 is 14 amino acids long. As DNA, the CDR3 is TGTGCCAGCGGGGGCTCCCTTTCGAACACTGAAGCTTTCTTT. Its protein is CASGGSLSNTEAFF. The full variable domain, completed using reference TRBV2 and TRBJ1-1, is EPEVTQTPSHQVTQMGQEVILRCVPISNHLYFYWYRQILGQKVEFLVSFYNNEISEKSEIFDDQFSVERPDGSNFTLKIRSTKLEDSAMYFCASGGSLSNTEAFFGQGTRLTVV.

The chain links TRBV25-1 to TRBJ1-5; D is possibly TRBD1 (5 bases). This CDR3 region has 16 residues. Trimming took off 0 bases at V and 3 bases at J, with 12 bases between the two ends. The V gene's germline CDR1 is MGHDK and CDR2 SYGVNS. The CDR3 sequence: CASSEYFGADNQPQHF. In nucleotides, the CDR3 is TGTGCCAGCAGTGAATATTTCGGGGCAGACAATCAGCCCCAGCATTTT.

At least ten counts were recorded for this clone. The chain carries TRBV7-9 and TRBJ2-2, with D possibly TRBD1 on 6 matching bases. Trimming took 10 bases from V and 4 from J, leaving 13 bases between them. This CDR3 has 13 amino acids. Germline CDR1 SEHNR, CDR2 FQNEAQ (reference sequence). CDR3 in amino acids: CAIRGPRTGELFF. The DNA of the CDR3 is TGTGCCATCAGGGGTCCGCGCACCGGGGAGCTGTTTTTT.

The sample holds many counts of this clone. The V and J genes are TRBV6-1 and TRBJ2-7; D might be TRBD1 (5 bases). The V gene's germline CDR1 is MNHNS and CDR2 SASEGT. The length of the CDR3 is 13 residues. The germline V and J ends were trimmed by 0 bases and 6 bases, with 9 bases remaining between them. The DNA of the CDR3 is TGTGCCAGCAGTGAAGCCAGGGTGGGCGAGCAGTACTTC. It yields the protein CASSEARVGEQYF.